This T cell receptor beta chain was sequenced in a study of blood T cell repertoires in COVID-19. Study context: The study drew acute and convalescent COVID-19 samples from the United States, Italy and Spain. Sources were T cells, B-cell-depleted T cells, or PBMCs; the material itself was cDNA or gDNA.

The trim removed 0 bases at V and 7 bases at J, leaving 6 bases unmatched. CDR1 is LGHDT, CDR2 YNNKEL, per germline (reference sequence). This CDR3 has 16 residues. How the authors handled the data: Estimated nucleated cell counts came from reference gene primer amplification. Clones were read by immunoSEQ multiplex PCR, and TCRdb kept only the in-frame ones, dropping some. D and trimming were read from the DNA, whereas the V and J calls and clone size are those reported in that table. In the table there are 250,000 to 350,000 clones, approximately 85% of which are singletons. This clonotype was sampled from a human donor with COVID-19, enrolled during active disease. The donor label of this sample is uncertain. The sample comprised peripheral blood. V gene TRBV3-1 (or the pseudogene TRBV3-2) combines with J gene TRBJ2-1, with 10 bases that match TRBD2. In DNA form, the CDR3 reads TGTGCCAGCAGCCAAGATAGGGTTAGCGGGAGGAATGAGCAGTTCTTC. Translation gives CASSQDRVSGRNEQFF.